Below, 2 T cell receptor beta chains from the same sample are listed, as sequenced in a study of shared T cell receptors in the human thymus. Measured with immunoSEQ multiplex PCR; TCRdb has only the in-frame clones, and not every one. This table has 450,000 to 650,000 clones, more than 75% appearing once. A further study also used this sample, focusing on human thymus T cells.

Sequencing was done on a sample of thymocytes. The origin of the receptors is a boy under two years old with a congenital heart defect.

The rearrangement joins TRBV7-9 to TRBJ2-2; TRBD2 matches at 12 bases. The CDR3 runs 16 residues. CDR1 is SEHNR and CDR2 is FQNEAQ in the germline V gene (reference sequence). The junction had 3 bases not matched to a gene; V was cut back by 1 base and J by 6 bases. The CDR3, as DNA: TGTGCCAGCAGCTTAGGACTAGCGGGAGTCTCCGGGGAGCTGTTTTTT. This translates into CASSLGLAGVSGELFF. The full variable domain, rest sourced from reference TRBV7-9 and TRBJ2-2, is DTGVSQNPRHKITKRGQNVTFRCDPISEHNRLYWYRQTLGQGPEFLTYFQNEAQLEKSRLLSDRFSAERPKGSFSTLEIQRTEQGDSAMYLCASSLGLAGVSGELFFGEGSRLTVL.

In this sample, this clone turned up a few times. This chain uses TRBV11-2 with TRBJ2-7; the match to TRBD2 covers 9 bases. The CDR3 has 17 amino acids. Germline assignment: CDR1 SGHAT and CDR2 FQNNGV. With 2 bases clipped from V and 2 bases from J, the junction kept 10 bases outside the gene matches. The CDR3 region has the DNA TGTGCCAGCAGCTTATCCCATAGCGGGGGAAGGGCCTACGAGCAGTACTTC. It is translated as CASSLSHSGGRAYEQYF. Based on the CDR3 plus reference TRBV11-2 and TRBJ2-7, the full variable domain is EAGVAQSPRYKIIEKRQSVAFWCNPISGHATLYWYQQILGQGPKLLIQFQNNGVVDDSQLPKDRFSAERLKGVDSTLKIQPAKLEDSAVYLCASSLSHSGGRAYEQYFGPGTRLTVT.